This passage covers 14 T cell receptor beta chains from one sample sequenced in a study of persistence of HIV-infected CD4 T cells. Lysates of CMV-infected fibroblasts at 10 ug/mL stimulated these cells. CD40L/CD69 double-negative CD45RO-high memory CD4+ T cells were collected. For these receptors, no antigen is known. This was the immunoSEQ version 4 assay in survey mode. Profiling relied on immunoSEQ multiplex PCR, and the TCRdb table lists in-frame clones only, not all of them. This sample yields approximately 35,000 clones, of which 82% are seen a single time; around 0.94% belongs to the top ten. The sequenced sample was CD4+ T cells sorted from PBMCs after approximately 19-hour stimulation, obtained from a patient who received antiretroviral therapy. The receptor set was obtained from an adult man with HIV who was CMV-seropositive.

This sequence joins TRBV6-2 or TRBV6-3 and TRBJ2-3; no clear D. This CDR3 comprises 13 residues. Germline loops: CDR1 MNHEY, CDR2 SVGEGT. The germline V and J ends were trimmed by 6 bases and 3 bases, with 10 bases remaining between them. CDR3 in DNA: TGTGCCAGCAGCCGCCTGGTAACAGATACGCAGTATTTT. This translates into CASSRLVTDTQYF.

This clone has a handful of counts. CDR3 coding DNA: TGTGCCAGCAGTGAAACCGGCAGGTCACTAGAGACCCAGTACTTC. The encoded protein is CASSETGRSLETQYF. The gene calls are TRBV6-1 and TRBJ2-5; D gene unclear. V was pared by 2 bases and J by 4 bases, with 14 bases between. This CDR3 contains 15 residues. Germline V gene sequence: CDR1 MNHNS, CDR2 SASEGT.

The chain employs TRBV6-5 and TRBJ2-2; D is uncertain. This CDR3 has 15 amino acids. CDR1 MNHEY and CDR2 SVGAGI come from the germline V gene. Trimming left V 0 bases short and J 6 bases short, with 11 bases between. The CDR3 DNA follows: TGTGCCAGCAGTTACTCGGGCAGAGTCGCCGGGGAGCTGTTTTTT. Protein: CASSYSGRVAGELFF.

This chain joins TRBV5-1 and TRBJ1-1, with 8 positions matching TRBD1. The CDR3 contains 14 residues. With 2 bases clipped from V and 4 bases from J, the junction kept 4 bases outside the gene matches. Germline CDR1 reads SGHRS; CDR2 reads YFSETQ. CDR3 region: CASSFTGGVTEAFF. The CDR3 DNA follows: TGCGCCAGCAGCTTTACAGGGGGAGTCACTGAAGCTTTCTTT.

The rearrangement joins TRBV20-1 to TRBJ2-3; perhaps TRBD2 as D (5 bases). This CDR3 is built from 15 residues. The germline V gene encodes CDR1 DFQATT and CDR2 SNEGSKA (reference sequence). V shed 3 bases and J shed 2 bases, with 15 bases lying between them. The CDR3 sequence is CSASDMDSSTDTQYF. The CDR3 DNA reads as TGCAGTGCTAGTGACATGGACTCCTCCACAGATACGCAGTATTTT.

The sample holds a few counts of this clone. The chain's CDR3 is CASSPLQGTTEAFF. The DNA for the CDR3 is TGTGCCAGCAGTCCTTTACAGGGGACCACTGAAGCTTTCTTT. The chain joins TRBV9 to TRBJ1-1; TRBD1 agrees at 7 bases. Germline V lookup: CDR1 SGDLS, CDR2 YYNGEE. The CDR3 runs to 14 residues. V dropped 5 bases and J dropped 4; count of bases not matched to a gene: 8.

The chain has TRBV29-1 and TRBJ2-1, with 9 bases identical to TRBD2. The germline V gene encodes CDR1 SQVTM and CDR2 ANQGSEA. This CDR3 has 15 residues. J was trimmed by 0 bases and V by 4 bases; bases with no gene match: 4. CDR3 protein: CSVGGGGGSYNEQFF. Written as DNA, the CDR3 is TGCAGCGTTGGGGGCGGGGGGGGCTCCTACAATGAGCAGTTCTTC.

The gene calls are TRBV6-2 or TRBV6-3 and TRBJ2-2, with a weak D call TRBD1 (6 bases). The V end lost 5 bases, the J end lost 0 bases, and 22 bases lay between the germline ends. CDR1 is MNHEY, CDR2 SVGEGT, per germline. This CDR3 is built from 19 residues. The CDR3 loop reads CASSLRDTLLHTNTGELFF. Written as DNA, the CDR3 is TGTGCCAGCAGTCTCCGGGACACCCTCCTCCATACGAACACCGGGGAGCTGTTTTTT.

CDR3 bases: TGTGCCAGCATCCGATCCGGGTACGAGGGCTATGGCTACACCTTC. This sequence encodes CASIRSGYEGYGYTF. The V and J genes are TRBV5-5 and TRBJ1-2; unclear D gene. V lost 6 bases and J lost 4, with 19 bases in between. This CDR3 spans 15 amino acids. From germline, CDR1 is SGHKS and CDR2 YYEKEE (reference sequence).

As DNA, the CDR3 is TGTGCCACCAGTGACCAGACCGACAATGAGCAGTTCTTC. Encoded protein: CATSDQTDNEQFF. This sequence joins TRBV24-1 and TRBJ2-1; D is unresolved. Germline lookup yields CDR1 KGHDR and CDR2 SFDVKD. CDR3 length: 13 amino acids. V gave up 4 bases and J gave up 5 bases, with 8 bases separating them.

In regard to this clone: The same CDR3 is also encoded by other DNA sequences in this sample. The V gene is TRBV7-9, the J gene TRBJ1-5; D is uncertain. V was cut by 5 bases and J by 4 bases, with 15 bases left in between. CDR3 size: 15 residues. Germline loops: CDR1 SEHNR, CDR2 FQNEAQ (reference sequence). DNA of the CDR3: TGTGCCAGCAGCCCACCCGGCGGAGGTAATCAGCCCCAGCATTTT. Its protein product is CASSPPGGGNQPQHF.

The chain links TRBV6-5 to TRBJ2-3; D call uncertain. Germline CDR1 MNHEY, CDR2 SVGAGI. The CDR3 is made up of 13 amino acids. V was shortened by 6 bases and J by 2 bases, with 9 bases between the two germline ends. The CDR3 DNA sequence: TGTGCCAGCAGGCGGATAATCACAGATACGCAGTATTTT. Encoded protein: CASRRIITDTQYF.

V is TRBV7-2 and J is TRBJ2-7; D gene ambiguous. Trimming left V 4 bases short and J 1 base short, with 11 bases between. The length of the CDR3 is 14 residues. Germline loops: CDR1 SGHTA, CDR2 FQGNSA. CDR3 in amino acids: CASSSRTASYEQYF. The CDR3 DNA is TGTGCCAGCAGCTCCCGGACCGCTTCCTACGAGCAGTACTTC.

The chain has TRBV3-1 (or the pseudogene TRBV3-2) and TRBJ2-1, with 8 nucleotides matching TRBD2. This CDR3 is built from 17 residues. The V gene end was trimmed by 4 bases and the J gene end by 1 base; junction bases not matched to a gene: 9. Germline loops: CDR1 LGHDT, CDR2 YNNKEL (reference sequence). Written as DNA, the CDR3 is TGTGCCAGCAGCCCTACCGGTGGCGGGGGGTCCTACAATGAGCAGTTCTTC. This sequence encodes CASSPTGGGGSYNEQFF.